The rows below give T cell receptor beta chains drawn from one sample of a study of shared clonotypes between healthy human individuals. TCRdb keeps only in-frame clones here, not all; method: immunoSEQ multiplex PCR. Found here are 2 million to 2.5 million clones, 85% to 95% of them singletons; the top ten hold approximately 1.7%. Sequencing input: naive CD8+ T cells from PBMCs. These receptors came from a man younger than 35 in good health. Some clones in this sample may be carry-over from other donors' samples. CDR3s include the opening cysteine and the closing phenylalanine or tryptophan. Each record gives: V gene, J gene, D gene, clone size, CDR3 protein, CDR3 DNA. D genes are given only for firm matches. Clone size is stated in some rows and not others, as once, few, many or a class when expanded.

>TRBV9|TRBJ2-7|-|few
CASSVEGGVVYEQYF
TGTGCCAGCAGCGTAGAAGGGGGAGTTGTCTACGAGCAGTACTTC
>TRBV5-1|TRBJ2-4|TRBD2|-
CASSLWGGTKNIQYF
TGCGCCAGCAGCTTGTGGGGAGGGACCAAAAACATTCAGTACTTC
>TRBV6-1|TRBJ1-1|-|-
CASSEGGGRTEAFF
TGTGCCAGCAGTGAAGGGGGCGGCCGAACTGAAGCTTTCTTT
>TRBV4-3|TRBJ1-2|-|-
CASSQGTANYGYTF
TGCGCCAGCAGCCAAGGGACAGCCAACTATGGCTACACCTTC
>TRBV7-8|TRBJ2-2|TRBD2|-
CASSLVKGLAPINTGELFF
TGTGCCAGCAGCTTAGTAAAGGGACTAGCGCCAATTAACACCGGGGAGCTGTTTTTT
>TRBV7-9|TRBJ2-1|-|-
CASSSGQVGYENEQFF
TGTGCCAGCAGCTCTGGTCAGGTCGGTTACGAGAATGAGCAGTTCTTC
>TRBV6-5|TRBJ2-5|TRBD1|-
CASSPRQGLAETQYF
TGTGCCAGCAGTCCGAGACAGGGGCTAGCGGAGACCCAGTACTTC
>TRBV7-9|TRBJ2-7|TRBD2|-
CASSYGLGGSYEQYF
TGTGCCAGCAGCTACGGACTAGGAGGTTCCTACGAGCAGTACTTC
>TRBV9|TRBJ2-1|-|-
CASSVGQGGTNEQFF
TGTGCCAGCAGCGTAGGTCAGGGGGGGACCAATGAGCAGTTCTTC
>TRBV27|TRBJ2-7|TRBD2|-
CASSSRLAGFYEQYF
TGTGCCAGCAGTTCAAGACTAGCGGGTTTTTACGAGCAGTACTTC
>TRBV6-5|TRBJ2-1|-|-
CASSYQGLRYNEQFF
TGTGCCAGCAGTTACCAGGGGCTGCGCTACAATGAGCAGTTCTTC
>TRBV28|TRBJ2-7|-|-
CASSLLGGRDEQYF
TGTGCCAGCAGTTTACTAGGGGGTAGAGACGAGCAGTACTTC
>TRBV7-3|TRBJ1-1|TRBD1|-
CASSLTGTGNTEAFF
TGTGCCAGCAGCTTAACGGGGACAGGAAACACTGAAGCTTTCTTT
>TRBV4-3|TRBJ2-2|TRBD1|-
CASSQRLLQGAGELFF
TGCGCCAGCAGCCAAAGACTCCTACAGGGGGCCGGGGAGCTGTTTTTT
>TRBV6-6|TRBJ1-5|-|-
CASSHQATFSNQPQHF
TGTGCCAGCTCTCACCAGGCCACATTTAGCAATCAGCCCCAGCATTTT
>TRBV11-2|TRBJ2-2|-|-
CASSLPGELFF
TGTGCCAGCAGCCTGCCCGGGGAGCTGTTTTTT
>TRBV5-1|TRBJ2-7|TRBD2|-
CASSLLAGDSYEQYF
TGCGCCAGCAGCTTGTTAGCGGGGGACTCCTACGAGCAGTACTTC
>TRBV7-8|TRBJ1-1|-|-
CASSLNREGWTEAFF
TGTGCCAGCAGCTTGAACAGGGAGGGTTGGACTGAAGCTTTCTTT
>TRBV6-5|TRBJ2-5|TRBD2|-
CASSYAAGSPPETQYF
TGTGCCAGCAGTTACGCAGCGGGGTCTCCTCCCGAGACCCAGTACTTC
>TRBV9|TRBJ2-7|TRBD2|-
CASSITGTSVDEQYF
TGTGCCAGCAGCATAACCGGGACTAGCGTAGACGAGCAGTACTTC
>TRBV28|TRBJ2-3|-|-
CASSWGAGPDTQYF
TGTGCCAGCAGCTGGGGAGCAGGGCCAGATACGCAGTATTTT
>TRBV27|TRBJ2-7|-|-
CASSFSLGHSSYEQYF
TGTGCCAGCAGTTTTAGTTTGGGACATAGCTCCTACGAGCAGTACTTC
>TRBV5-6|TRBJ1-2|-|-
CASSLGVSGFYGYTF
TGTGCCAGCAGCTTGGGGGTTTCGGGATTCTATGGCTACACCTTC
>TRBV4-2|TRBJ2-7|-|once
CASSLGLSEQYF
TGTGCCAGCAGCTTGGGTCTCTCCGAGCAGTACTTC
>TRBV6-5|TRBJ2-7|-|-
CASTDGGVFEQYF
TGTGCCAGCACCGACGGGGGAGTTTTCGAGCAGTACTTC
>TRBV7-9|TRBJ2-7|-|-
CASSQPGGYEQYF
TGTGCCAGCAGCCAGCCCGGTGGCTACGAGCAGTACTTC
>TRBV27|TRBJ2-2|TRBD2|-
CASTPGLAGPGELFF
TGTGCCAGCACTCCCGGACTAGCTGGTCCCGGGGAGCTGTTTTTT
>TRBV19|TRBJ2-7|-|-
CASSIFGASYEQYF
TGTGCCAGTAGTATATTCGGGGCCTCCTACGAGCAGTACTTC
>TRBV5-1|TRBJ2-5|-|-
CASSLGVGETQYF
TGCGCCAGCAGCTTGGGGGTGGGAGAGACCCAGTACTTC
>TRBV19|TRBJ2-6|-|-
CASLRTENSGANVLTF
TGTGCCAGTCTAAGAACAGAAAACTCTGGGGCCAACGTCCTGACTTTC
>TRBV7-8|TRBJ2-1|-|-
CASSLDRLYNEQFF
TGTGCCAGCAGCTTAGATCGACTATACAATGAGCAGTTCTTC
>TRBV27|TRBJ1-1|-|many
CASSLLDPSQEAFF
TGTGCCAGCAGTCTTTTGGACCCTTCCCAAGAAGCTTTCTTT
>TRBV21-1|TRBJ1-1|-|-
CASSKIITYTEAFF
TGTGCCAGCAGCAAAATTATCACCTACACTGAAGCTTTCTTT
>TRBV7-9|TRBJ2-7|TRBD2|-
CASSSGGGVAYEQYF
TGTGCCAGCAGCTCCGGGGGGGGAGTTGCCTACGAGCAGTACTTC
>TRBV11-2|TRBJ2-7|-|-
CASSSTLGSSYEQYF
TGTGCCAGCAGCTCAACACTGGGCTCCTCCTACGAGCAGTACTTC
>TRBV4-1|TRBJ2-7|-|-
CASSQGPVPEQYF
TGCGCCAGCAGCCAAGGACCCGTCCCCGAGCAGTACTTC
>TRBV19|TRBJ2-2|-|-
CASSITGSHTGELFF
TGTGCCAGTAGTATTACCGGCAGCCACACCGGGGAGCTGTTTTTT
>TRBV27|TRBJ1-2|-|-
CASSFFGGGNYGYTF
TGTGCCAGCAGTTTTTTTGGCGGGGGGAACTATGGCTACACCTTC
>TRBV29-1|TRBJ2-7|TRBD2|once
CSVPYPPGTSGYEQYF
TGCAGCGTTCCCTACCCGCCGGGGACTAGCGGATACGAGCAGTACTTC
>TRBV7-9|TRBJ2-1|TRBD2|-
CASSVGLAGVRNEQFF
TGTGCCAGCAGCGTCGGACTAGCGGGAGTGCGCAATGAGCAGTTCTTC
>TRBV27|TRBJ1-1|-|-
CASSPIGTEAFF
TGTGCCAGCAGTCCTATAGGCACTGAAGCTTTCTTT
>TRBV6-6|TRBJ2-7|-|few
CASSSDSYEQYF
TGTGCCAGCAGCTCGGACAGCTACGAGCAGTACTTC
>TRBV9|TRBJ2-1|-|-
CASSVEGGPYNEQFF
TGTGCCAGCAGCGTAGAGGGGGGACCTTACAATGAGCAGTTCTTC
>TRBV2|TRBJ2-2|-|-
CASSEDFISGTGELFF
TGTGCCAGCAGTGAAGATTTTATTTCGGGGACCGGGGAGCTGTTTTTT
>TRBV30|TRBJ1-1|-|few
CAWSVRVGHLNTEAFF
TGTGCCTGGAGTGTACGCGTGGGACACCTGAACACTGAAGCTTTCTTT
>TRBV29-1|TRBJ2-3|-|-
CSVERAPPLTSSPADTQYF
TGCAGCGTTGAGCGAGCGCCCCCCTTAACTAGTTCCCCCGCTGATACGCAGTATTTT
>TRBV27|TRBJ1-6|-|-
CASSYSRNSPLHF
TGTGCCAGCAGTTACTCGAGAAATTCACCCCTCCACTTT
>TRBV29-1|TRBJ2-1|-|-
CSVERNNEQFF
TGCAGCGTTGAGAGAAACAATGAGCAGTTCTTC
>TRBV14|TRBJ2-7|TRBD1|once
CASSQALPGQGVYVQYF
TGTGCCAGCAGCCAAGCACTCCCGGGACAGGGGGTATACGTGCAGTACTTC
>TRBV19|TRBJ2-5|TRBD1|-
CASLGTGAQGWTQYF
TGTGCCAGTTTGGGGACAGGGGCTCAGGGTTGGACCCAGTACTTC
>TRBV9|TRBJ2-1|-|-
CASSHHRERANNEQFF
TGTGCCAGCAGCCACCACAGGGAACGGGCCAACAATGAGCAGTTCTTC
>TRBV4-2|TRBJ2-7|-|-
CASSQTSNHEQYF
TGTGCCAGCAGCCAGACTAGTAACCACGAGCAGTACTTC